The source of this TCR beta chain is a study of CD8 T cells in Susac syndrome. Sequencing of TCR beta covered CD8+ and CD4+ T cells obtained from blood. The authors reverse transcribed 0.5 to 1 ug RNA with random hexamers. Amplification of TCR beta CDR3 spanned 54 Vbeta and 13 Jbeta via immunoSEQ multiplex PCR. TCRdb reprocessed the immunoSEQ multiplex PCR reads via MiXCR and lists one record per CDR3 protein. The table includes about 240,000 distinct CDR3 sequences, less than 96% detected once. The sequenced material came from CD4+ T cells from PBMCs. This clonotype was obtained from a human donor with Susac syndrome.

The CDR3 protein is CASSINDRASGYTF. The CDR3 DNA follows: TGTGCCAGTAGTATAAACGACAGGGCAAGCGGCTACACCTTC. This rearrangement joins TRBV19 to TRBJ1-2, with 7 nucleotides matching TRBD1. V gave up 2 bases and J gave up 8 bases; unmatched junction bases: 8. This CDR3 region has 14 residues. Germline-derived CDR1 and CDR2 are LNHDA and SQIVND (reference sequence).